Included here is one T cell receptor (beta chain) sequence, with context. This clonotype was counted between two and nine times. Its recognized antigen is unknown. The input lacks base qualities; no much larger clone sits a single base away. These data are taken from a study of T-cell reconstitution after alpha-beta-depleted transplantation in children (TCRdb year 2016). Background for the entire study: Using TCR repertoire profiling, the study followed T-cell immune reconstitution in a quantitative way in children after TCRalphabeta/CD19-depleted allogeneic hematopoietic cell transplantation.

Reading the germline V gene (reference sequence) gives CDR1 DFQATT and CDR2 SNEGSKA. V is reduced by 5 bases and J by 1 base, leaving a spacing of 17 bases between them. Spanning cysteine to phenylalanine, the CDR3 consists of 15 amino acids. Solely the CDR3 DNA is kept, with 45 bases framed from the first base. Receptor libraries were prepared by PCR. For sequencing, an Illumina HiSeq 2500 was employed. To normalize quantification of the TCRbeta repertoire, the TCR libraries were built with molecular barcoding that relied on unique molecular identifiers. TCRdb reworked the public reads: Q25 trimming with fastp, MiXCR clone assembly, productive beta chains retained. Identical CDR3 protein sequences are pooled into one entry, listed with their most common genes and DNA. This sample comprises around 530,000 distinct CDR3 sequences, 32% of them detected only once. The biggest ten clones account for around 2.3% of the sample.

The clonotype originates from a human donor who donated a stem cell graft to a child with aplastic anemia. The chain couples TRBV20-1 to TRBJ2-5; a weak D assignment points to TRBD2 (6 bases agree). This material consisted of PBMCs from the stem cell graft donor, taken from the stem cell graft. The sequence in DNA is TGCAGTGCTGGTCAGGGTGGGGGGAGCCAAGAGACCCAGTACTTC. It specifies CSAGQGGGSQETQYF.